A single sample gave rise to the 27 T cell receptor beta chains below, sequenced in a study of T cells after somatic rescue of genetic block. Generated by immunoSEQ multiplex PCR, the TCRdb table keeps only in-frame clones and is missing some. In the table there are tens of thousands of clones, over 80% of which are singletons. The sample was peripheral blood mononuclear cells (PBMCs). These receptors were taken from a woman in her late teens or twenties.

The V gene is TRBV19, the J gene TRBJ2-7; D not resolved. The CDR3 has 12 amino acids. V lost 3 bases and J lost 6, with 9 bases in between. Germline CDR1 LNHDA, CDR2 SQIVND (reference sequence). CDR3 in amino acids: CASSIGRGEQYF. DNA of the CDR3: TGTGCCAGTAGTATTGGTCGTGGCGAGCAGTACTTC.

This clone was seen once. This chain connects TRBV5-1 to TRBJ1-5, with D perhaps TRBD1 (5 bases). In germline, CDR1 is SGHRS, CDR2 YFSETQ. The length of the CDR3 is 13 residues. V lost 0 bases, J lost 8 bases, and 9 bases lay in between. The chain's CDR3 is CASSLAGGEPQHF. The CDR3 DNA reads as TGCGCCAGCAGCTTGGCCGGGGGGGAGCCCCAGCATTTT.

The chain couples TRBV18 to TRBJ1-1; D call uncertain. Germline loops: CDR1 KGHSH, CDR2 LQKENI. The V end was cut by 3 bases, the J end by 2 bases, with 10 bases between. This CDR3 is 14 amino acids long. The CDR3 sequence is CASSPQGLNTEAFF. For the CDR3, the DNA is TGTGCCAGCTCACCCCAAGGGCTTAACACTGAAGCTTTCTTT. The full variable domain, in which reference TRBV18 and TRBJ1-1 provide the parts outside the CDR3, is NAGVMQNPRHLVRRRGQEARLRCSPMKGHSHVYWYRQLPEEGLKFMVYLQKENIIDESGMPKERFSAEFPKEGPSILRIQQVVRGDSAAYFCASSPQGLNTEAFFGQGTRLTVV.

This chain joins TRBV15 and TRBJ2-5; D unresolved. Germline lookup yields CDR1 LNHNV and CDR2 YYDKDF (reference sequence). This CDR3 is built from 14 residues. V was trimmed by 0 bases and J by 5 bases, leaving 10 bases between them. The CDR3 nucleotides are TGTGCCACCAGCAGAGATGATAGATGGGAGACCCAGTACTTC. It is translated as CATSRDDRWETQYF.

The V and J genes are TRBV20-1 and TRBJ2-7, with D hard to call. V gave up 3 bases and J gave up 11 bases, with 14 bases separating them. This CDR3 has 11 residues. Germline V gene data show CDR1 as DFQATT and CDR2 as SNEGSKA (reference sequence). The CDR3 DNA sequence: TGCAGTGCTAGCGGGCTAGGTGTAGAGTACTTC. Its protein is CSASGLGVEYF.

V is TRBV4-3 and J is TRBJ2-7, with 7 bases that match TRBD1. Germline CDR1 LGHNA, CDR2 YSLEER. The V gene end was trimmed by 4 bases and the J gene end by 0 bases; junction bases not matched to a gene: 3. The CDR3 consists of 14 residues. This chain's CDR3 is CASSRGGSSYEQYF. The CDR3 nucleotides are TGCGCCAGCAGCCGAGGGGGCTCCTCCTACGAGCAGTACTTC.

The chain links TRBV14 to TRBJ2-7; D ambiguous. This CDR3 contains 13 residues. V gave up 0 bases and J gave up 6 bases, with 9 bases separating them. Germline V gene sequence: CDR1 SGHDN, CDR2 FVKESK. CDR3 sequence: CASSQDIGSEQYF. The CDR3, as DNA: TGTGCCAGCAGCCAAGATATAGGGTCCGAGCAGTACTTC.

The V and J genes are TRBV7-3 and TRBJ1-2, with D possibly being TRBD1 (6 bases). The V and J ends lost 4 bases and 8 bases respectively, with 20 bases between them. The CDR3 is 15 amino acids. From germline, CDR1 is SGHTA and CDR2 FQGTGA. CDR3 in DNA: TGTGCCAGCAGCTCCGGGGGCGCCTCGGGAAGCGGCTACACCTTC. Translation gives CASSSGGASGSGYTF.

This clone showed up many times. V is TRBV6-4 and J is TRBJ2-6; D may be TRBD1 or TRBD2 (5 bases each). Germline CDR1 MRHNA, CDR2 SNTAGT. Trimming stripped 2 bases from V and 1 base from J, with 6 bases between. The CDR3 spans 15 residues. The DNA of the CDR3 is TGTGCCAGCAGTGACGGGGGTTCTGGGGCCAACGTCCTGACTTTC. Translation: CASSDGGSGANVLTF.

The CDR3 reads CASSAAASGVENEQFF. CDR3 coding DNA: TGCGCCAGCAGCGCAGCCGCTAGCGGGGTGGAGAATGAGCAGTTCTTC. The chain links TRBV5-1 to TRBJ2-1; 9 bases fit TRBD2. V gave up 4 bases and J gave up 7 bases; unmatched junction bases: 12. CDR3 length: 16 residues. Looked up from germline, CDR1 is SGHRS and CDR2 is YFSETQ.

The genes are TRBV9 and TRBJ2-5, with D possibly being TRBD1 or TRBD2 (5 bases each). Germline V lookup: CDR1 SGDLS, CDR2 YYNGEE. The CDR3 spans 15 residues. V lost 4 bases and J lost 5, with 18 bases in between. This chain's CDR3 is CASSQRGSVKETQYF. The CDR3 DNA is TGTGCCAGCAGCCAACGGGGCAGCGTAAAGGAGACCCAGTACTTC.

The DNA of the CDR3 is TGCGCCAGCAGCCAAGCGGGGACAGCGGCCTACGAGCAGTACTTC. Encoded protein: CASSQAGTAAYEQYF. The chain couples TRBV4-3 to TRBJ2-7; 7 positions match TRBD1. Per the germline V gene, CDR1 is LGHNA and CDR2 is YSLEER. Trimming removed 1 base from V and 2 bases from J; junction bases left unmatched: 5. The CDR3 runs to 15 residues.

The gene calls are TRBV10-1 and TRBJ1-1; no definite D call. Looked up from germline, CDR1 is WNHNN and CDR2 is SYGVQD (reference sequence). V was clipped by 4 bases and J by 5 bases, with 14 bases between them. The CDR3 is made up of 14 amino acids. CDR3 sequence reads: CASSGVLGRTEAFF. The CDR3 DNA reads as TGCGCCAGCAGTGGGGTTCTGGGTAGGACTGAAGCTTTCTTT.

V gene TRBV25-1 combines with J gene TRBJ2-1, with D perhaps matching TRBD2 (5 bases). V lost 6 bases and J lost 7, with 22 bases in between. There are 16 residues in the CDR3. Germline V gene lookup returns CDR1 MGHDK and CDR2 SYGVNS. The CDR3 DNA reads TGTGCCAGCAGCGCCTTCTCTAGCTTTCTTAGGAATGAGCAGTTCTTC. It yields the protein CASSAFSSFLRNEQFF. Looking up the rest from reference TRBV25-1 and TRBJ2-1 gives the full variable domain: EADIYQTPRYLVIGTGKKITLECSQTMGHDKMYWYQQDPGMELHLIHYSYGVNSTEKGDLSSESTVSRIRTEHFPLTLESARPSHTSQYLCASSAFSSFLRNEQFFGPGTRLTVL.

This chain joins TRBV7-9 and TRBJ2-7, with D tentatively TRBD1 (6 bases). The germline V gene encodes CDR1 SEHNR and CDR2 FQNEAQ (reference sequence). V was trimmed by 7 bases and J by 5 bases, leaving 18 bases between them. This CDR3 spans 14 amino acids. This CDR3 reads CASNFPGEGNEQYF. DNA of the CDR3: TGTGCCAGCAACTTCCCAGGGGAAGGGAACGAGCAGTACTTC.

This chain links TRBV27 with TRBJ2-1, with a tentative D call TRBD2 (6 bases). Germline V gene sequence: CDR1 MNHEY, CDR2 SMNVEV (reference sequence). Trimming took 0 bases from V and 10 from J, leaving 25 bases between them. The CDR3 totals 18 residues. The CDR3 DNA reads as TGTGCCAGCAGTTTATCAGTCGCTAGCGTCGCCTCTCTCGGGGAGCAGTTCTTC. Its translation: CASSLSVASVASLGEQFF.

This clone has a handful of counts. The gene calls are TRBV28 and TRBJ1-5, with a tentative D call TRBD1 (5 bases). Trimming left V 5 bases short and J 6 bases short, with 17 bases between. The CDR3 runs to 15 residues. The germline V gene has CDR1 MDHEN and CDR2 SYDVKM. CDR3 residues: CASSNRIRARQPQHF. The CDR3 DNA sequence: TGTGCCAGCAGTAACCGAATCAGGGCCCGTCAGCCCCAGCATTTT. The full variable domain, in which reference TRBV28 and TRBJ1-5 provide the parts outside the CDR3, is DVKVTQSSRYLVKRTGEKVFLECVQDMDHENMFWYRQDPGLGLRLIYFSYDVKMKEKGDIPEGYSVSREKKERFSLILESASTNQTSMYLCASSNRIRARQPQHFGDGTRLSIL.

This chain connects TRBV21-1 to TRBJ1-5. TRBV21-1 is a pseudogene locus. The CDR3 is made up of 14 amino acids. The CDR3 nucleotides are TGTGCCAGCAGCAAATTGTATAGCAATCAGCCCCAGCATTTT. As protein: CASSKLYSNQPQHF.

This chain connects TRBV15 to TRBJ2-1, with TRBD1 identical over 7 bases. This CDR3 spans 16 amino acids. V gave up 1 base and J gave up 0 bases; unmatched junction bases: 3. Germline V gene data show CDR1 as LNHNV and CDR2 as YYDKDF (reference sequence). The DNA of the CDR3 is TGTGCCACCAGCAGAGGGACAGGAAGCTCCTACAATGAGCAGTTCTTC. This sequence encodes CATSRGTGSSYNEQFF.

In its sample, this clone was seen once. The chain recombines TRBV7-6 with TRBJ1-1; 8 bases are a match to TRBD1. Germline V lookup: CDR1 SGHVS, CDR2 FNYEAQ. V trimming: 1 base; J trimming: 1 base; junction bases outside the gene matches: 8. This CDR3 has 17 amino acids. The CDR3 region is CASSLGLAGGENTEAFF. Here the CDR3 DNA reads TGTGCCAGCAGCTTAGGTCTGGCAGGGGGCGAGAACACTGAAGCTTTCTTT.

The chain joins TRBV5-6 to TRBJ1-1, with 10 bases identical to TRBD1. The germline V gene encodes CDR1 SGHDT and CDR2 YYEEEE. The CDR3 totals 19 residues. J lost 0 bases, V lost 4 bases, and 15 bases had no gene match. The CDR3 loop reads CASSPRPPGQGRLNTEAFF. The CDR3 bases are TGTGCCAGCAGCCCCAGGCCTCCGGGACAGGGGCGTTTGAACACTGAAGCTTTCTTT.

The chain recombines TRBV20-1 with TRBJ2-3; the D gene is possibly TRBD2 (6 bases). This CDR3 has 11 amino acids. The V end was cut by 7 bases, the J end by 6 bases, with 11 bases between. Per the germline V gene, CDR1 is DFQATT and CDR2 is SNEGSKA (reference sequence). DNA of the CDR3: TGCAGTGAACTAGCCGGTGATACGCAGTATTTT. It is translated as CSELAGDTQYF.

The chain combines TRBV29-1 with TRBJ1-1, with D tentatively TRBD1 (5 bases). From germline, CDR1 is SQVTM and CDR2 ANQGSEA. V shed 4 bases and J shed 5 bases, with 17 bases lying between them. The CDR3 length is 14 residues. In DNA, the CDR3 is TGCAGCGTTGGTCCCAGGGTATCGAGGACTGAAGCTTTCTTT. Encoded protein: CSVGPRVSRTEAFF.

The chain is built from TRBV9 and TRBJ1-2; the match to TRBD1 covers 9 bases. In germline, CDR1 is SGDLS, CDR2 YYNGEE. CDR3 length: 15 residues. The ends lost 3 bases at V and 4 bases at J; junction bases unmatched: 7. DNA of the CDR3: TGTGCCAGCAGCGCCGGGACAGGGTCTTCCTATGGCTACACCTTC. Translation: CASSAGTGSSYGYTF.

V usage is TRBV28 and J usage is TRBJ1-3; D not certain. CDR3 size: 13 residues. CDR1 and CDR2 from the germline V gene are MDHEN and SYDVKM. Trimming stripped 6 bases from V and 1 base from J, with 7 bases between. This chain's CDR3 is CASRRASGNTIYF. DNA of the CDR3: TGTGCCAGCAGGAGGGCTTCTGGAAACACCATATATTTT.

J is TRBJ2-7 and V is TRBV18; possible D gene TRBD2, 5 bases. The CDR3 contains 13 residues. In germline, CDR1 is KGHSH, CDR2 LQKENI. V lost 3 bases, J lost 3 bases, and 9 bases lay in between. The CDR3 bases are TGTGCCAGCTCACCCCAGAGCGGCTACGAGCAGTACTTC. It yields the protein CASSPQSGYEQYF. The complete variable domain, with remaining parts taken from reference TRBV18 and TRBJ2-7, reads NAGVMQNPRHLVRRRGQEARLRCSPMKGHSHVYWYRQLPEEGLKFMVYLQKENIIDESGMPKERFSAEFPKEGPSILRIQQVVRGDSAAYFCASSPQSGYEQYFGPGTRLTVT.

This clone was seen once. This chain connects TRBV6-4 to TRBJ2-6; tentatively, D is TRBD1 or TRBD2 (5 bases each). Looked up from germline, CDR1 is MRHNA and CDR2 is SNTAGT. CDR3 length equals 14 residues. Trimming shortened V by 5 bases and J by 3 bases, and 8 bases separated the two germline ends. CDR3 sequence: CASSPGSGANVLTF. In DNA form, the CDR3 reads TGTGCCAGCAGTCCAGGGAGTGGGGCCAACGTCCTGACTTTC.